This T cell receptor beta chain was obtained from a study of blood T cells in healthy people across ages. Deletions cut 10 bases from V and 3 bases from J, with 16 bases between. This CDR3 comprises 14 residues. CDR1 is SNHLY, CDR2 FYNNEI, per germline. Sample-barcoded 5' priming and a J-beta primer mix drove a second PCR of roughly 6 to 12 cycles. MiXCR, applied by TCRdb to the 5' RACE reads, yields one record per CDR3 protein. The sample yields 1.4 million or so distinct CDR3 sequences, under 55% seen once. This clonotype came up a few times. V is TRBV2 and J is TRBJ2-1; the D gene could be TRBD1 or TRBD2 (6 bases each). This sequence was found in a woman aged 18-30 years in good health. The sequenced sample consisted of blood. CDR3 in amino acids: CAKKEGGSYNEQFF. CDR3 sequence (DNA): TGTGCCAAGAAGGAGGGGGGAAGCTACAATGAGCAGTTCTTC.